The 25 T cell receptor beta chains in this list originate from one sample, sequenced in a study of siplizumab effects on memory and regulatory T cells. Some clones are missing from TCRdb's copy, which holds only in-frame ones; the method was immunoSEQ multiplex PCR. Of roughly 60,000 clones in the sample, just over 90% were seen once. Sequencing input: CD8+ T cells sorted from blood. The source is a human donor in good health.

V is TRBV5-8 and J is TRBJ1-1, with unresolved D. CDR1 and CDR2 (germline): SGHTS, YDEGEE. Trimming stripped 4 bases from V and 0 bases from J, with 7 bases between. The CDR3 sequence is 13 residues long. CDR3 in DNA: TGTGCCAGCAGCCCTCCCATGAACACTGAAGCTTTCTTT. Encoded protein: CASSPPMNTEAFF.

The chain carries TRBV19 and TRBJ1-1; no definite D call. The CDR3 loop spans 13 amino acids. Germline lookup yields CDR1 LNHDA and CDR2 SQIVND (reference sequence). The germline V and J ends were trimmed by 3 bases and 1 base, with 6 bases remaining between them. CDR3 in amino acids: CASSISGNTEAFF. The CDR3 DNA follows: TGTGCCAGTAGTATTTCAGGGAACACTGAAGCTTTCTTT.

CDR3 DNA sequence: TGTGCCAGAGCCCGGGCAGTATACAATGAGCAGTTCTTC. It is translated as CARARAVYNEQFF. This chain links TRBV2 with TRBJ2-1; D gene uncertain. V dropped 9 bases and J dropped 4 bases, with 13 bases sitting between them. Germline lookup yields CDR1 SNHLY and CDR2 FYNNEI. The CDR3 covers 13 residues.

CDR3 loop: CAWGVGDEQFF. The DNA of the CDR3 is TGTGCCTGGGGAGTTGGGGATGAGCAGTTCTTC. V and J are TRBV30 and TRBJ2-1; D gene unclear. V shed 5 bases and J shed 8 bases, with 10 bases lying between them. CDR3 size: 11 residues. Per germline, CDR1 GTSNPN and CDR2 SVGIG (reference sequence). Combining the CDR3 with reference TRBV30 and TRBJ2-1 gives the whole variable domain SQTIHQWPATLVQPVGSPLSLECTVEGTSNPNLYWYRQAAGRGLQLLFYSVGIGQISSEVPQNLSASRPQDRQFILSSKKLLLSDSGFYLCAWGVGDEQFFGPGTRLTVL.

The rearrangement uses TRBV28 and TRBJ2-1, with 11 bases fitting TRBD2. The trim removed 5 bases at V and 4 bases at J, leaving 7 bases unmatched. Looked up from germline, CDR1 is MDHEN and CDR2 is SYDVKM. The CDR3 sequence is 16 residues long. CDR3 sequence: CASSLRLAGRYNEQFF. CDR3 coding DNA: TGTGCCAGCAGTCTGCGACTAGCGGGACGATACAATGAGCAGTTCTTC.

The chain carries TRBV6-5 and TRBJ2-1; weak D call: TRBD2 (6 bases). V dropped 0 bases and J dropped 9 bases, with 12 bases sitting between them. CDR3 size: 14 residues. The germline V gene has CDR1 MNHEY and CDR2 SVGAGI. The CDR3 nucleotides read TGTGCCAGCAGTTACTCCCCAAACGGGGGTGAGCAGTTCTTC. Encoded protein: CASSYSPNGGEQFF.

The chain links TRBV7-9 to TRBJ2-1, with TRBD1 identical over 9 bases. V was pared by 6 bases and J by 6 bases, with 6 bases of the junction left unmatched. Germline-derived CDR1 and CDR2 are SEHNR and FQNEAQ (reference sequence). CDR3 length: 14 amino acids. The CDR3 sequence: CASRPDRGSNEQFF. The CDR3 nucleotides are TGTGCCAGCAGACCGGACAGGGGATCCAATGAGCAGTTCTTC.

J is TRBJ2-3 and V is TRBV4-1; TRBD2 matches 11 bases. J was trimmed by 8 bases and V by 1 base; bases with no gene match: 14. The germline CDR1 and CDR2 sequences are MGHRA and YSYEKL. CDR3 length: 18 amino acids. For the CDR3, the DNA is TGCGCCAGCAGCCAAGGTGGATGGACTAGCGGGCAAAGGGGTACGCAGTATTTT. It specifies CASSQGGWTSGQRGTQYF.

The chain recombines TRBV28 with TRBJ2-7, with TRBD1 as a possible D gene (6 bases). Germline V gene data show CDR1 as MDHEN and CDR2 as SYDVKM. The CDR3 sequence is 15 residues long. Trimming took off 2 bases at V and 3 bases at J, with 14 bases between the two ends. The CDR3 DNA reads TGTGCCAGCAGTTTAGGTAGGACAGCCTACTACGAGCAGTACTTC. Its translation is CASSLGRTAYYEQYF.

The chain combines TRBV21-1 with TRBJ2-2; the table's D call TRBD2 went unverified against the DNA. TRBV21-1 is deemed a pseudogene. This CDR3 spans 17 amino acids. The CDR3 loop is CASSKENPAAHTGELFF. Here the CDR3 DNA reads TGTGCCAGCAGCAAAGAAAATCCAGCGGCCCACACCGGGGAGCTGTTTTTT.

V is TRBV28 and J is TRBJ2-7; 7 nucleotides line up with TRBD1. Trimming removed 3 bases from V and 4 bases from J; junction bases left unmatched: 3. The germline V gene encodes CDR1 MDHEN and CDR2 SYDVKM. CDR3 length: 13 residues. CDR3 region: CASSLTGRYEQYF. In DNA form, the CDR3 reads TGTGCCAGCAGTTTGACAGGGCGTTACGAGCAGTACTTC.

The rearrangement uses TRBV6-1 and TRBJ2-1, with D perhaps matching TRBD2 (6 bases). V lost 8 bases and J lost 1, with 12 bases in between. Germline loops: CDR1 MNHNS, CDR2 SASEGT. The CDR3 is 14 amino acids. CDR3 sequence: CASHPGDSYNEQFF. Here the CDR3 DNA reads TGTGCCAGCCATCCGGGGGATTCCTACAATGAGCAGTTCTTC.

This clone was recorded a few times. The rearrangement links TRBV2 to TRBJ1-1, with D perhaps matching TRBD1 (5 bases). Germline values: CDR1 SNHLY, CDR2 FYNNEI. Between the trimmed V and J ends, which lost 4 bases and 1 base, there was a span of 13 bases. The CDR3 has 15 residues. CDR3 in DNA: TGTGCCAGCAGTGTGGGGGAGGGTAGGAACACTGAAGCTTTCTTT. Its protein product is CASSVGEGRNTEAFF.

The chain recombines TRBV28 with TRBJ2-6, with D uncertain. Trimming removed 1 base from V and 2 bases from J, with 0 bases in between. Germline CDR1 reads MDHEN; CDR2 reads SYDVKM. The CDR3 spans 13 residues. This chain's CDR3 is CASSLSGANVLTF. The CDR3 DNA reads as TGTGCCAGCAGTTTATCTGGGGCCAACGTCCTGACTTTC.

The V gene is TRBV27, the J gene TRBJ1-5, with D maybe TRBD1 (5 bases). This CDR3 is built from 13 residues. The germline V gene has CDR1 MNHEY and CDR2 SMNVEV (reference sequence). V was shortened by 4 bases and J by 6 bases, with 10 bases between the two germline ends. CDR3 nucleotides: TGTGCCAGCAGTTGGGGTGGGGGTCAGCCCCAGCATTTT. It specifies CASSWGGGQPQHF.

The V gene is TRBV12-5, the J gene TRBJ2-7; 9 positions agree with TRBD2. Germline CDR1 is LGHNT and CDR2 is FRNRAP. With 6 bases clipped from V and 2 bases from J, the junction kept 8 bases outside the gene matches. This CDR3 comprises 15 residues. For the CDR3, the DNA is TGTGCTAGTGGGGCGAGCGGGAGGTCCCCCTACGAGCAGTACTTC. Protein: CASGASGRSPYEQYF.

The CDR3 DNA is TGTGCCAGCAGCCCGGACGCCATTATGGGACCTCGGCAGCCCCAGCATTTT. Protein sequence: CASSPDAIMGPRQPQHF. The chain links TRBV5-4 to TRBJ1-5; tentatively, D is TRBD1 (5 bases). Germline V gives CDR1 SGHNT, CDR2 YYREEE (reference sequence). The CDR3 contains 17 residues. Trimming shortened V by 4 bases and J by 7 bases, and 24 bases separated the two germline ends.

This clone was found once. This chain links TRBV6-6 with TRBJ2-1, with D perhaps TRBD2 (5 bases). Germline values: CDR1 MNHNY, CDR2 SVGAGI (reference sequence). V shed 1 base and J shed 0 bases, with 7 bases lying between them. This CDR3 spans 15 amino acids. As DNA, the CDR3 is TGTGCCAGCAGTTACTTAGGAGGCTCCTACAATGAGCAGTTCTTC. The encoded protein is CASSYLGGSYNEQFF.

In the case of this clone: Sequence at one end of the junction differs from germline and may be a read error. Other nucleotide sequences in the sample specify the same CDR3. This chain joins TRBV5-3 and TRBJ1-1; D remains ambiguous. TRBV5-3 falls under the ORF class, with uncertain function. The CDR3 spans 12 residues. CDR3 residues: CASKGVNTEAFF. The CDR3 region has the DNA TGCGCCAGCAAGGGAGTGAACACTGAAGCTTTCTTT.

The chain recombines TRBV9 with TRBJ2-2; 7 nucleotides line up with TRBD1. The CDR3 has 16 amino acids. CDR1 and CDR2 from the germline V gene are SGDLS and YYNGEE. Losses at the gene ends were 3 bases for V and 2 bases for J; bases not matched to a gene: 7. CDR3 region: CASSGGQAFNTGELFF. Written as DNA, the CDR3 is TGTGCCAGCAGCGGAGGACAGGCGTTTAACACCGGGGAGCTGTTTTTT.

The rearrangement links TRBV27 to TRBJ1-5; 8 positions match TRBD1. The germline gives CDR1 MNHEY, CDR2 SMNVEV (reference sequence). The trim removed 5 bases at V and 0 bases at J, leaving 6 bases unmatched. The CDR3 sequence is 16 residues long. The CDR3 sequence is CASSPLTGASNQPQHF. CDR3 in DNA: TGTGCCAGCAGTCCATTGACAGGGGCTAGCAATCAGCCCCAGCATTTT.

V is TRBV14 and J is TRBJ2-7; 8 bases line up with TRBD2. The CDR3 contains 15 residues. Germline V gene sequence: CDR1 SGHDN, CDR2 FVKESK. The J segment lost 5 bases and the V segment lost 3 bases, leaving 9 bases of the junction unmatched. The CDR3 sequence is CASSQTGTRMDEQYF. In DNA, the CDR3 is TGTGCCAGCAGCCAGACCGGGACTAGAATGGACGAGCAGTACTTC.

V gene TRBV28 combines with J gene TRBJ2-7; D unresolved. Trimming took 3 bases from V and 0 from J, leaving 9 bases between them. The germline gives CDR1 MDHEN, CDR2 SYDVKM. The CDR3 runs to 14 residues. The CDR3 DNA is TGTGCCAGCAGTTTTACTGTTAGCTCCTACGAGCAGTACTTC. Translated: CASSFTVSSYEQYF.

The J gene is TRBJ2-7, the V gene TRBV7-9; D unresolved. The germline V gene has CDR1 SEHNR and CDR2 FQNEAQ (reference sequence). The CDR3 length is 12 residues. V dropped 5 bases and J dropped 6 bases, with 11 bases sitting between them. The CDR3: CASSPDGPEQYF. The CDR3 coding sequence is TGTGCCAGCAGCCCCGACGGACCCGAGCAGTACTTC. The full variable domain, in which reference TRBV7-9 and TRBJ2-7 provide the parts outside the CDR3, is DTGVSQNPRHKITKRGQNVTFRCDPISEHNRLYWYRQTLGQGPEFLTYFQNEAQLEKSRLLSDRFSAERPKGSFSTLEIQRTEQGDSAMYLCASSPDGPEQYFGPGTRLTVT.

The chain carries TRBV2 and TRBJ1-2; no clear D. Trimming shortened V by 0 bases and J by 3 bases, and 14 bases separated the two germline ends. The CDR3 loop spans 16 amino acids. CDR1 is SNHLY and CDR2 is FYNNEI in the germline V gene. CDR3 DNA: TGTGCCAGCAGTGAAGCGCCTTCGAGGGAATACTATGGCTACACCTTC. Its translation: CASSEAPSREYYGYTF. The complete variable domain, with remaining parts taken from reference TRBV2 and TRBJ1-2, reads EPEVTQTPSHQVTQMGQEVILRCVPISNHLYFYWYRQILGQKVEFLVSFYNNEISEKSEIFDDQFSVERPDGSNFTLKIRSTKLEDSAMYFCASSEAPSREYYGYTFGSGTRLTVV.